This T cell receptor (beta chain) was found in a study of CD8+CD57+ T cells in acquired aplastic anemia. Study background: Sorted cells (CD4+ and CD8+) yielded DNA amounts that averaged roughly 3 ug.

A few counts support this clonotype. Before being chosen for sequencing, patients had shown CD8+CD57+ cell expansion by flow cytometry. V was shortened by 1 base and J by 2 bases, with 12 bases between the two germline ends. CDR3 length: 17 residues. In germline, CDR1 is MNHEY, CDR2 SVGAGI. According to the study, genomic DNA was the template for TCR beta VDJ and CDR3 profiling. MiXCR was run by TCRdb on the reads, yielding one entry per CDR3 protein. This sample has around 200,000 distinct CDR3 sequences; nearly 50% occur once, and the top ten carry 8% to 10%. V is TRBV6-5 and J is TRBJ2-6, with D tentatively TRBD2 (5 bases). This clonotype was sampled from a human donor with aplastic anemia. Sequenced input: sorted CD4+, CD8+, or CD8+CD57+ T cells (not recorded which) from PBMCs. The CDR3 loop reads CASSYFGRGAGANVLTF. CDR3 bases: TGTGCCAGCAGTTACTTTGGACGGGGAGCTGGGGCCAACGTCCTGACTTTC.